This TCR beta chain was recovered during a study of blood T cell repertoires in COVID-19. Study context: The origin of the acute and convalescent COVID-19 samples was the United States, Italy and Spain. PBMCs, B-cell-depleted T cells, or T cells provided the cDNA or gDNA that made up the material.

In the authors' methods: Counts of nucleated cells, estimated from reference gene primer amplification, were obtained. Profiling relied on immunoSEQ multiplex PCR, and the TCRdb table lists in-frame clones only, not all of them. The DNA gave D and trimming, while V, J and clone size come from that table. The table has 88,000 or so clones, 65% to 90% seen once. Germline V gene sequence: CDR1 WNHNN, CDR2 SYGVQD (reference sequence). Trimming cost V 0 bases and J 6 bases; bases outside gene matches: 5. The CDR3 extends over 16 amino acids. Sequenced material: peripheral blood. The rearrangement links TRBV10-1 to TRBJ2-2; 9 bases match TRBD1. This sequence originates from a man aged 55 to 69 with acute or convalescent COVID-19. This chain's CDR3 is CASSESRQGGSGELFF. DNA of the CDR3: TGCGCCAGCAGTGAGTCGAGACAGGGGGGGTCCGGGGAGCTGTTTTTT.